These 30 T cell receptor beta chains share one sample of origin, sequenced in a study of blood T cell repertoires in COVID-19. Some clones are missing from TCRdb's copy, which holds only in-frame ones; the method was immunoSEQ multiplex PCR. This sample carries roughly 200,000 clones, under 90% of them seen once, and the ten largest clones take 18%. The sequencing sample was made of peripheral blood. The receptors come from a person between 65 and 80 years old with COVID-19, enrolled during active disease.

This clone was observed once. The V gene is TRBV28, the J gene TRBJ1-4; the D gene is possibly TRBD1 (6 bases). The germline gives CDR1 MDHEN, CDR2 SYDVKM. CDR3 length: 15 residues. V dropped 7 bases and J dropped 0 bases, with 12 bases sitting between them. This CDR3 is CASNPRTATNEKLFF. In DNA form, the CDR3 reads TGTGCCAGCAATCCCCGGACAGCAACTAATGAAAAACTGTTTTTT. The whole variable domain, filled in from reference TRBV28 and TRBJ1-4, reads DVKVTQSSRYLVKRTGEKVFLECVQDMDHENMFWYRQDPGLGLRLIYFSYDVKMKEKGDIPEGYSVSREKKERFSLILESASTNQTSMYLCASNPRTATNEKLFFGSGTQLSVL.

The V call is TRBV28, the J call TRBJ2-3, with TRBD2 identical over 8 bases. The CDR3 sequence is 18 residues long. The trim removed 2 bases at V and 5 bases at J, leaving 15 bases unmatched. Germline values: CDR1 MDHEN, CDR2 SYDVKM. The CDR3 here is CASSLLLPGGLLLDTQYF. In nucleotides, the CDR3 is TGTGCCAGCAGTTTACTTCTTCCGGGGGGGCTTTTATTAGATACGCAGTATTTT. The whole variable domain, filled in from reference TRBV28 and TRBJ2-3, reads DVKVTQSSRYLVKRTGEKVFLECVQDMDHENMFWYRQDPGLGLRLIYFSYDVKMKEKGDIPEGYSVSREKKERFSLILESASTNQTSMYLCASSLLLPGGLLLDTQYFGPGTRLTVL.

The rearrangement links TRBV12-3 or TRBV12-4 to TRBJ1-6; 10 nucleotides align to TRBD1. The CDR3 runs 13 residues. V trimming: 6 bases; J trimming: 8 bases; junction bases outside the gene matches: 1. CDR3 loop: CASSGQGDSPLHF. The DNA for the CDR3 is TGTGCCAGCAGCGGACAGGGGGATTCACCCCTCCACTTT.

This clone showed up just a few times. V is TRBV5-1 and J is TRBJ2-7; 7 bases align to TRBD1. V was clipped by 4 bases and J by 5 bases; unmatched bases: 9. The CDR3 length is 14 residues. The germline gives CDR1 SGHRS, CDR2 YFSETQ. The CDR3 bases are TGCGCCAGCAGCCAGTACAGGGGAGAGGACGAGCAGTACTTC. It codes for CASSQYRGEDEQYF.

The chain joins TRBV18 to TRBJ1-1, with TRBD1 matching over 10 bases. Germline CDR1 reads KGHSH; CDR2 reads LQKENI. This CDR3 region has 15 residues. J lost 3 bases, V lost 3 bases, and 4 bases had no gene match. In DNA form, the CDR3 reads TGTGCCAGCTCACCCGGGACAGGGGAACACACTGAAGCTTTCTTT. Translation gives CASSPGTGEHTEAFF. The full variable domain, its missing parts supplied by reference TRBV18 and TRBJ1-1, is NAGVMQNPRHLVRRRGQEARLRCSPMKGHSHVYWYRQLPEEGLKFMVYLQKENIIDESGMPKERFSAEFPKEGPSILRIQQVVRGDSAAYFCASSPGTGEHTEAFFGQGTRLTVV.

The V call is TRBV7-2, the J call TRBJ1-1, with a weak D call TRBD1 (5 bases). Trimming removed 1 base from V and 1 base from J, with 7 bases in between. This CDR3 has 14 residues. The germline gives CDR1 SGHTA, CDR2 FQGNSA. Here the CDR3 reads CASSLDRRNTEAFF. As DNA, the CDR3 is TGTGCCAGCAGCTTAGACAGGAGGAACACTGAAGCTTTCTTT.

J is TRBJ2-5 and V is TRBV27; D possibly corresponds to TRBD2 (6 bases). Germline V gives CDR1 MNHEY, CDR2 SMNVEV (reference sequence). This CDR3 has 13 residues. V lost 4 bases, J lost 5 bases, and 11 bases lay in between. The CDR3 reads CASSSAGWETQYF. The CDR3 DNA reads as TGTGCCAGCAGTTCCGCGGGATGGGAGACCCAGTACTTC.

The gene calls are TRBV4-1 and TRBJ1-4; no clear D gene. CDR1 and CDR2 from the germline V gene are MGHRA and YSYEKL. Trimming left V 5 bases short and J 0 bases short, with 7 bases between. The length of the CDR3 is 14 residues. The CDR3 loop is CASSSRSTNEKLFF. The CDR3 DNA reads as TGCGCCAGCAGCTCCAGATCAACTAATGAAAAACTGTTTTTT.

This sequence joins TRBV5-1 and TRBJ1-3; D not certain. The length of the CDR3 is 15 residues. V was shortened by 0 bases and J by 1 base, with 8 bases between the two germline ends. In germline, CDR1 is SGHRS, CDR2 YFSETQ. The CDR3 spells CASSLGAVSGNTIYF. The CDR3, as DNA: TGCGCCAGCAGCTTGGGCGCGGTTTCTGGAAACACCATATATTTT.

The chain is built from TRBV7-3 and TRBJ2-1; D perhaps matches TRBD2 (6 bases). The CDR3 covers 14 residues. The V gene's germline CDR1 is SGHTA and CDR2 FQGTGA. V gave up 1 base and J gave up 6 bases, with 10 bases separating them. In DNA form, the CDR3 reads TGTGCCAGCAGCTTAAGTAATAGCGGCAATGAGCAGTTCTTC. It codes for CASSLSNSGNEQFF. Full variable domain (missing parts from reference TRBV7-3 and TRBJ2-1): GAGVSQTPSNKVTEKGKYVELRCDPISGHTALYWYRQSLGQGPEFLIYFQGTGAADDSGLPNDRFFAVRPEGSVSTLKIQRTERGDSAVYLCASSLSNSGNEQFFGPGTRLTVL.

The rearrangement joins TRBV3-1 (or the pseudogene TRBV3-2) to TRBJ1-5; D remains ambiguous. The germline V gene encodes CDR1 LGHDT and CDR2 YNNKEL (reference sequence). The V and J ends lost 2 bases and 5 bases respectively, with 10 bases between them. The CDR3 loop spans 14 amino acids. The CDR3 reads CASSQRGEHQPQHF. CDR3 bases: TGTGCCAGCAGCCAACGCGGAGAGCATCAGCCCCAGCATTTT.

CDR3 sequence: CASSVEQGTSYEQYF. The CDR3 nucleotides are TGTGCCAGCAGCGTAGAACAGGGGACCTCCTACGAGCAGTACTTC. This sequence joins TRBV5-4 and TRBJ2-7, with 7 nucleotides matching TRBD1. This CDR3 is 15 amino acids long. Germline-derived CDR1 and CDR2 are SGHNT and YYREEE (reference sequence). Trimming at V came to 4 bases and at J to 0 bases, leaving 7 bases not matched to a gene.

This chain uses TRBV16 with TRBJ2-2, with no clear D. This CDR3 has 15 amino acids. Between the trimmed V and J ends, which lost 3 bases and 4 bases, there was a span of 12 bases. Per the germline V gene, CDR1 is KGHSY and CDR2 is FQNENV. CDR3 region: CASSQTSIRTGELFF. The DNA for the CDR3 is TGTGCCAGCAGCCAGACTTCGATTCGCACCGGGGAGCTGTTTTTT.

Only a few counts were recorded for this clone. The rearrangement links TRBV7-8 to TRBJ1-5, with D perhaps TRBD1 (5 bases). The CDR3 contains 14 residues. CDR1 and CDR2 from the germline V gene are SGHVS and FQNEAQ. V was clipped by 1 base and J by 6 bases, with 10 bases between them. The CDR3 region is CASSLGWGGQPQHF. CDR3 DNA sequence: TGTGCCAGCAGCTTAGGTTGGGGGGGTCAGCCCCAGCATTTT. Full variable domain (rest looked up from reference TRBV7-8 and TRBJ1-5): GAGVSQSPRYKVAKRGQDVALRCDPISGHVSLFWYQQALGQGPEFLTYFQNEAQLDKSGLPSDRFFAERPEGSVSTLKIQRTQQEDSAVYLCASSLGWGGQPQHFGDGTRLSIL.

This clone has ten or more counts. J is TRBJ2-7 and V is TRBV10-3; 14 bases align to TRBD2. Unmatched junction bases numbered 16, after V lost 3 bases and J lost 6 bases. The germline V gene has CDR1 ENHRY and CDR2 SYGVKD. The CDR3 is 19 residues long. CDR3 loop: CAISDIGTSGRGRASEQYF. CDR3 coding DNA: TGTGCCATCAGTGATATTGGGACTAGCGGGAGAGGACGGGCCTCCGAGCAGTACTTC.

The CDR3 protein is CASSLGGAGLAGYNEQFF. CDR3 nucleotides: TGTGCCAGCAGCTTAGGGGGGGCGGGACTAGCGGGATACAATGAGCAGTTCTTC. The rearrangement joins TRBV7-2 to TRBJ2-1; TRBD2 matches 13 bases. The ends lost 1 base at V and 4 bases at J; junction bases unmatched: 7. The CDR3 runs to 18 residues. Germline loops: CDR1 SGHTA, CDR2 FQGNSA.

The rearrangement joins TRBV5-4 to TRBJ2-7; 7 bases agree with TRBD2. Looked up from germline, CDR1 is SGHNT and CDR2 is YYREEE (reference sequence). The CDR3 covers 13 residues. V was clipped by 4 bases and J by 3 bases; unmatched bases: 4. Written as DNA, the CDR3 is TGTGCCAGCAGCGTTAGCGGGCACTACGAGCAGTACTTC. It codes for CASSVSGHYEQYF.

This clone was picked up one time. The chain carries TRBV19 and TRBJ2-1; no firm D call. The CDR3 has 12 amino acids. Per germline, CDR1 LNHDA and CDR2 SQIVND (reference sequence). The V gene lost 3 bases and the J gene lost 10 bases, with 10 bases spanning the gap. The CDR3 loop reads CASSIPGGEQFF. CDR3 nucleotide sequence: TGTGCCAGTAGTATTCCCGGCGGAGAGCAGTTCTTC.

The V gene is TRBV24-1, the J gene TRBJ2-5; TRBD1 matches 9 bases. CDR3 length: 16 residues. The V segment lost 0 bases and the J segment 0 bases; nucleotides outside the gene matches: 1. In germline, CDR1 is KGHDR, CDR2 SFDVKD. The CDR3 nucleotides are TGTGCCACCAGTGATTTGGGGACAGGGTACCAAGAGACCCAGTACTTC. Its translation is CATSDLGTGYQETQYF.

The chain combines TRBV28 with TRBJ2-2; 7 nucleotides align to TRBD2. The CDR3 covers 16 residues. Germline-derived CDR1 and CDR2 are MDHEN and SYDVKM. Trimming took 8 bases from V and 2 from J; bases not matched to a gene: 11. The CDR3 DNA reads TGTGCCAGCCGTTATAGCGGGCGGCTTAACACCGGGGAGCTGTTTTTT. Encoded protein: CASRYSGRLNTGELFF.

This chain links TRBV19 with TRBJ1-1; no clear D. Germline values: CDR1 LNHDA, CDR2 SQIVND (reference sequence). Between the trimmed V and J ends, which lost 1 base and 5 bases, there was a span of 11 bases. The CDR3 contains 14 residues. CDR3 nucleotide sequence: TGTGCCAGTAGTATAGTGGCGGGGAAGACTGAAGCTTTCTTT. Amino acid sequence: CASSIVAGKTEAFF.

The CDR3 spells CASSRSMNTEAFF. The CDR3 DNA reads as TGTGCCAGCAGCAGGAGTATGAACACTGAAGCTTTCTTT. The rearrangement joins TRBV14 to TRBJ1-1, with D hard to call. Germline loops: CDR1 SGHDN, CDR2 FVKESK. V was pared by 5 bases and J by 0 bases, with 7 bases between. The CDR3 has 13 residues.

V gene TRBV12-3 or TRBV12-4 combines with J gene TRBJ1-2; 11 nucleotides match TRBD1. This CDR3 is built from 13 residues. V lost 3 bases to trimming and J lost 7 bases; unmatched junction nucleotides: 1. CDR3 region: CASSFGTGGGYTF. The CDR3 bases are TGTGCCAGCAGTTTTGGGACAGGGGGTGGCTACACCTTC.

The chain combines TRBV30 with TRBJ2-6; the D is unclear. The germline CDR1 and CDR2 sequences are GTSNPN and SVGIG (reference sequence). V lost 4 bases, J lost 4 bases, and 8 bases lay in between. The CDR3 is 13 residues long. CDR3 loop: CAWKKSGANVLTF. The CDR3 region has the DNA TGTGCCTGGAAAAAAAGCGGGGCCAACGTCCTGACTTTC. The whole variable domain, filled in from reference TRBV30 and TRBJ2-6, reads SQTIHQWPATLVQPVGSPLSLECTVEGTSNPNLYWYRQAAGRGLQLLFYSVGIGQISSEVPQNLSASRPQDRQFILSSKKLLLSDSGFYLCAWKKSGANVLTFGAGSRLTVL.

Worth noting for this clone: This CDR3 is also generated by other DNA sequences in the sample. The chain joins TRBV7-9 to TRBJ2-5; 7 bases are shared with TRBD1. The J segment lost 2 bases and the V segment lost 2 bases, leaving 5 bases of the junction unmatched. Per the germline V gene, CDR1 is SEHNR and CDR2 is FQNEAQ (reference sequence). The length of the CDR3 is 15 residues. The CDR3 DNA is TGTGCCAGCAGCTTAAGACAGGGCCTTCAAGAGACCCAGTACTTC. It specifies CASSLRQGLQETQYF.

The chain couples TRBV5-4 to TRBJ1-1; unclear D gene. This CDR3 spans 15 amino acids. CDR1 and CDR2 (germline): SGHNT, YYREEE (reference sequence). Deletions cut 2 bases from V and 4 bases from J, with 15 bases between. For the CDR3, the DNA is TGTGCCAGCAGCTTCGGGGATATCGGGAGCACTGAAGCTTTCTTT. It yields the protein CASSFGDIGSTEAFF.

The V call is TRBV3-1 (or the pseudogene TRBV3-2), the J call TRBJ2-4, with D possibly matching TRBD1 (5 bases). V lost 0 bases and J 6 bases, leaving 9 bases between the germline ends. Germline lookup yields CDR1 LGHDT and CDR2 YNNKEL (reference sequence). The CDR3 consists of 14 residues. The CDR3 bases are TGTGCCAGCAGCCAAGACAGGGCCGGAAACATTCAGTACTTC. This translates into CASSQDRAGNIQYF.

The chain links TRBV19 to TRBJ2-7, with 9 bases fitting TRBD1. Trimming took 4 bases from V and 4 from J; bases not matched to a gene: 11. Germline V gene sequence: CDR1 LNHDA, CDR2 SQIVND (reference sequence). The CDR3 covers 16 residues. DNA for the CDR3: TGTGCCAGTAGTAGGAAACCGGGACAGGGACCGTACGAGCAGTACTTC. Translating gives CASSRKPGQGPYEQYF.

J is TRBJ1-2 and V is TRBV10-1; D remains ambiguous. Trimming shortened V by 4 bases and J by 2 bases, and 8 bases separated the two germline ends. This CDR3 is 13 amino acids long. Germline loops: CDR1 WNHNN, CDR2 SYGVQD (reference sequence). The CDR3 loop is CASSGVRNYGYTF. The CDR3 DNA reads as TGCGCCAGCAGTGGTGTACGGAACTATGGCTACACCTTC.

V usage is TRBV7-9 and J usage is TRBJ2-5; 8 positions match TRBD1. V lost 5 bases to trimming and J lost 7 bases; unmatched junction nucleotides: 9. This CDR3 region has 14 residues. CDR1 and CDR2 from the germline V gene are SEHNR and FQNEAQ (reference sequence). This CDR3 reads CASSLADRDGTQYF. The CDR3 DNA sequence: TGTGCCAGCAGCCTGGCGGACAGGGATGGGACCCAGTACTTC.